The 32 T cell receptor beta chains presented below share a single source sample, sequenced in a study of blood T cell repertoires in COVID-19. Profiled with immunoSEQ multiplex PCR; TCRdb holds only in-frame clones, not every one. The repertoire consists of 150,000 to 200,000 clones, with about 88% occurring once and the leading ten covering 5.5% to 7%. Sequenced material: peripheral blood. These receptors came from a man aged 35-49 years with active or convalescent COVID-19.

The rearrangement joins TRBV7-2 to TRBJ2-1, with TRBD2 identical over 11 bases. Germline V gene data show CDR1 as SGHTA and CDR2 as FQGNSA. CDR3 size: 15 residues. The ends lost 0 bases at V and 9 bases at J; junction bases unmatched: 4. CDR3 bases: TGTGCCAGCAGCTTAGCGGCTAGCGGGGGGCGTGAGCAGTTCTTC. Its translation: CASSLAASGGREQFF.

This clone has more than one count but fewer than ten. The genes are TRBV2 and TRBJ1-2, with a tentative D call TRBD1 (6 bases). V lost 2 bases and J lost 8, with 9 bases in between. This CDR3 contains 12 residues. Germline V gives CDR1 SNHLY, CDR2 FYNNEI. CDR3 residues: CASSERGTGYTF. CDR3 nucleotide sequence: TGTGCCAGCAGTGAAAGGGGGACAGGCTACACCTTC.

V and J are TRBV19 and TRBJ2-2; 8 nucleotides line up with TRBD2. Looked up from germline, CDR1 is LNHDA and CDR2 is SQIVND (reference sequence). Trimming cost V 6 bases and J 7 bases; bases outside gene matches: 19. The CDR3 extends over 18 amino acids. Written as DNA, the CDR3 is TGTGCCAGTAGAACTTTCTACGGGGGGGCCCAGGGCGGCGGGGAGCTGTTTTTT. It translates to CASRTFYGGAQGGGELFF.

The CDR3: CASSKAQTNSPLHF. The CDR3 bases are TGTGCCAGCAGTAAGGCACAGACCAATTCACCCCTCCACTTT. The chain has TRBV6-2 or TRBV6-3 and TRBJ1-6; D not certain. The germline V and J ends were trimmed by 5 bases and 7 bases, with 12 bases remaining between them. CDR3 length: 14 amino acids. Per the germline V gene, CDR1 is MNHEY and CDR2 is SVGEGT.

This chain joins TRBV27 and TRBJ2-2; D might be TRBD1 (6 bases). Germline CDR1 reads MNHEY; CDR2 reads SMNVEV (reference sequence). The CDR3 is 16 residues long. V was shortened by 5 bases and J by 2 bases, with 15 bases between the two germline ends. In DNA, the CDR3 is TGTGCCAGCAGTCCCTCGGACAGCGCTAACACCGGGGAGCTGTTTTTT. Its protein is CASSPSDSANTGELFF.

The gene calls are TRBV28 and TRBJ1-4; D uncertain. Deletions cut 6 bases from V and 3 bases from J, with 17 bases between. Germline V lookup: CDR1 MDHEN, CDR2 SYDVKM. The length of the CDR3 is 16 residues. The CDR3 spells CASSLPTSGANEKLFF. The CDR3 DNA reads TGTGCCAGCAGCCTTCCTACTAGTGGGGCTAATGAAAAACTGTTTTTT. The entire variable domain, with the rest obtained from reference TRBV28 and TRBJ1-4, is as follows: DVKVTQSSRYLVKRTGEKVFLECVQDMDHENMFWYRQDPGLGLRLIYFSYDVKMKEKGDIPEGYSVSREKKERFSLILESASTNQTSMYLCASSLPTSGANEKLFFGSGTQLSVL.

This chain connects TRBV5-1 to TRBJ1-2; D is perhaps TRBD1 (5 bases). Germline V CDR1 and CDR2: SGHRS, YFSETQ. V lost 2 bases, J lost 4 bases, and 15 bases lay in between. The CDR3 covers 15 residues. The CDR3 sequence: CASSLTGPGPYGYTF. The CDR3 DNA is TGCGCCAGCAGCTTAACAGGACCGGGCCCCTATGGCTACACCTTC.

This chain connects TRBV21-1 to TRBJ2-7; the DNA was not used to check the table's D call, TRBD1. TRBV21-1 is a documented pseudogene. The CDR3 spans 15 residues. In DNA form, the CDR3 reads TGTGCCAGCAGTTATCCGGCACAGGGGGCCTACGAGCAGTACTTC. As protein: CASSYPAQGAYEQYF.

The rearrangement joins TRBV6-4 to TRBJ1-4; D may be TRBD1 (6 bases). The V gene's germline CDR1 is MRHNA and CDR2 SNTAGT. The CDR3 totals 15 residues. Trimming stripped 4 bases from V and 4 bases from J, with 13 bases between. CDR3 in DNA: TGTGCCAGCAGTGTTAAGACAGGATTTAATGAAAAACTGTTTTTT. It is translated as CASSVKTGFNEKLFF.

This chain uses TRBV7-2 with TRBJ1-6, with TRBD1 matching over 9 bases. Germline V gene sequence: CDR1 SGHTA, CDR2 FQGNSA. V shed 5 bases and J 7 bases; nucleotides not matched to a gene: 6. This CDR3 is 15 amino acids long. The CDR3 DNA sequence: TGTGCCAGCAGCCCACAGGGACAGGGAAATTCACCCCTCCACTTT. Translating it yields CASSPQGQGNSPLHF.

The rearrangement joins TRBV27 to TRBJ1-6; D is unresolved. This CDR3 is built from 14 residues. Germline CDR1 and CDR2: MNHEY and SMNVEV (reference sequence). V gave up 4 bases and J gave up 7 bases, with 11 bases separating them. The CDR3 DNA follows: TGTGCCAGCAGTTACTACCGAGAAAATTCACCCCTCCACTTT. Protein sequence: CASSYYRENSPLHF.

This clone occurred once. The chain's CDR3 is CASIGGRSDILSYNSPLHF. The CDR3, as DNA: TGTGCCAGCATCGGGGGTCGGAGTGACATACTCTCCTATAATTCACCCCTCCACTTT. This chain links TRBV2 with TRBJ1-6; D is possibly TRBD1 (5 bases). V was trimmed by 7 bases and J by 0 bases, leaving 22 bases between them. The CDR3 runs to 19 residues. The germline V gene has CDR1 SNHLY and CDR2 FYNNEI.

There are a few counts of this clone. The chain employs TRBV7-9 and TRBJ1-1; 10 nucleotides agree with TRBD1. The CDR3 spans 17 residues. Germline-derived CDR1 and CDR2 are SEHNR and FQNEAQ (reference sequence). J gave up 0 bases and V 5 bases, and 9 bases lay outside the gene matches. This chain's CDR3 is CASSRPGTGALNTEAFF. CDR3 bases: TGTGCCAGCAGCCGGCCGGGGACAGGGGCCTTGAACACTGAAGCTTTCTTT.

V usage is TRBV5-4 and J usage is TRBJ2-6, with D maybe TRBD2 (6 bases). CDR3 length equals 16 residues. Germline-derived CDR1 and CDR2 are SGHNT and YYREEE (reference sequence). V was cut by 4 bases and J by 0 bases, with 11 bases left in between. The CDR3 sequence: CASSAGTSSGANVLTF. As DNA, the CDR3 is TGTGCCAGCAGCGCCGGGACTTCCTCTGGGGCCAACGTCCTGACTTTC.

The rearrangement joins TRBV4-3 to TRBJ1-4, with D possibly TRBD1 on 6 matching bases. Germline CDR1 reads LGHNA; CDR2 reads YSLEER. CDR3 length: 13 residues. Trimming stripped 1 base from V and 7 bases from J, with 7 bases between. CDR3 residues: CASSQVQGEKLFF. CDR3 bases: TGCGCCAGCAGCCAAGTACAGGGTGAAAAACTGTTTTTT.

This sequence joins TRBV19 and TRBJ1-2; 7 bases match TRBD1. The V gene's germline CDR1 is LNHDA and CDR2 SQIVND (reference sequence). The V segment lost 3 bases and the J segment 2 bases; nucleotides outside the gene matches: 3. The CDR3 spans 14 residues. The CDR3 region is CASSMPTGNYGYTF. The DNA for the CDR3 is TGTGCCAGTAGTATGCCGACAGGGAACTATGGCTACACCTTC.

This CDR3 is CASSSGLGWNEQFF. As DNA, the CDR3 is TGTGCCAGCAGTTCAGGACTCGGGTGGAATGAGCAGTTCTTC. The chain is built from TRBV27 and TRBJ2-1, with D possibly TRBD2 on 5 matching bases. Germline CDR1 and CDR2: MNHEY and SMNVEV (reference sequence). V lost 4 bases to trimming and J lost 7 bases, with 14 bases between them. The CDR3 sequence is 14 residues long.

The rearrangement uses TRBV10-3 and TRBJ1-1; D gene unclear. Germline V gene data show CDR1 as ENHRY and CDR2 as SYGVKD. CDR3 length: 13 residues. Deletions cut 6 bases from V and 1 base from J, with 9 bases between. In nucleotides, the CDR3 is TGTGCCATCAGAACAGCTTCGAACACTGAAGCTTTCTTT. Protein sequence: CAIRTASNTEAFF.

CDR3 nucleotides: TGTGCCAGCAGCCCTTTCCAGACTAGCGGGGGGACCAAGTACCAAGAGACCCAGTACTTC. Protein: CASSPFQTSGGTKYQETQYF. The chain joins TRBV7-6 to TRBJ2-5, with 13 bases matching TRBD2. The CDR3 contains 20 residues. V shed 5 bases, J shed 0 bases, and the junction held 15 bases outside the gene matches. Germline V gene data show CDR1 as SGHVS and CDR2 as FNYEAQ.

V usage is TRBV18 and J usage is TRBJ2-7, with 10 bases aligning to TRBD1. The V and J ends lost 2 bases and 6 bases, in that order; junction bases with no gene match: 7. This CDR3 comprises 15 residues. Germline CDR1 is KGHSH and CDR2 is LQKENI. CDR3: CASSPSSGQGSEQYF. CDR3 sequence (DNA): TGTGCCAGCTCACCATCATCGGGACAGGGGTCCGAGCAGTACTTC.

This clone was seen a few times. The chain is built from TRBV4-1 and TRBJ1-5; D is perhaps TRBD1 (5 bases). Germline assignment: CDR1 MGHRA and CDR2 YSYEKL. The CDR3 contains 16 residues. V lost 5 bases and J 0 bases, leaving 14 bases between the germline ends. DNA for the CDR3: TGCGCCAGCAGCTGGAGGAGGGGAGGTAGCAATCAGCCCCAGCATTTT. Amino acids: CASSWRRGGSNQPQHF.

The V gene is TRBV3-1 (or the pseudogene TRBV3-2), the J gene TRBJ2-5; D is perhaps TRBD2 (6 bases). CDR3 length equals 16 residues. Germline V lookup: CDR1 LGHDT, CDR2 YNNKEL (reference sequence). Between the trimmed V and J ends, which lost 4 bases and 2 bases, there was a span of 17 bases. The CDR3 reads CASSLSRGTSQETQYF. The CDR3 DNA reads TGTGCCAGCAGCCTCTCTCGGGGGACGAGTCAAGAGACCCAGTACTTC.

In its sample, this clone was seen once. The chain employs TRBV4-1 and TRBJ1-5, with a possible D match to TRBD1 (6 bases). Per the germline V gene, CDR1 is MGHRA and CDR2 is YSYEKL. With 2 bases removed from V and 4 bases from J, the gap between germline ends came to 12 bases. The CDR3 length is 15 residues. Here the CDR3 reads CASSQSRQANQPQHF. The CDR3 coding sequence is TGCGCCAGCAGCCAATCAAGACAGGCAAATCAGCCCCAGCATTTT.

V usage is TRBV2 and J usage is TRBJ2-5, with D tentatively TRBD1 (5 bases). The germline gives CDR1 SNHLY, CDR2 FYNNEI. This CDR3 has 14 amino acids. The V end lost 5 bases, the J end lost 1 base, and 11 bases lay between the germline ends. The CDR3, as DNA: TGTGCCAGCAGTTCGACAGTCTTCCAAGAGACCCAGTACTTC. Its translation: CASSSTVFQETQYF.

The chain joins TRBV7-2 to TRBJ2-3; 7 bases are a match to TRBD2. Trimming took 5 bases from V and 6 from J; bases not matched to a gene: 2. This CDR3 region has 12 residues. Germline values: CDR1 SGHTA, CDR2 FQGNSA. CDR3 in amino acids: CASSPAGDTQYF. CDR3 coding DNA: TGTGCCAGCAGCCCAGCGGGGGATACGCAGTATTTT.

The CDR3 DNA reads TGTGCCAGCAAAAAGGGACTGCAAGCTGACTACAATGAGCAGTTCTTC. It encodes CASKKGLQADYNEQFF. The J gene is TRBJ2-1, the V gene TRBV11-3, with D tentatively TRBD2 (6 bases). This CDR3 contains 16 residues. V dropped 7 bases and J dropped 3 bases, with 19 bases sitting between them. CDR1 and CDR2 from the germline V gene are SGHNT and YENEEA.

This chain uses TRBV29-1 with TRBJ2-7, with 7 bases that match TRBD1. Germline V gene lookup returns CDR1 SQVTM and CDR2 ANQGSEA. The CDR3 covers 14 residues. The trim removed 7 bases at V and 0 bases at J, leaving 9 bases unmatched. The chain's CDR3 is CSGRFGDSSYEQYF. CDR3 sequence (DNA): TGCAGCGGGCGCTTTGGGGACAGCTCCTACGAGCAGTACTTC.

The chain carries TRBV3-1 (or the pseudogene TRBV3-2) and TRBJ1-4; 7 nucleotides match TRBD1. Germline lookup yields CDR1 LGHDT and CDR2 YNNKEL (reference sequence). The CDR3 is made up of 16 amino acids. V lost 4 bases and J lost 5; bases outside the gene matches: 10. CDR3 sequence: CASSPDRTGRNEKLFF. The CDR3 bases are TGTGCCAGCAGCCCCGACCGGACAGGTCGGAATGAAAAACTGTTTTTT.

This clone was counted at least ten times. The chain has TRBV5-1 and TRBJ2-7; unclear D gene. The V gene's germline CDR1 is SGHRS and CDR2 YFSETQ. The CDR3 is 14 amino acids. V shed 2 bases and J shed 6 bases, with 15 bases lying between them. The CDR3 DNA follows: TGCGCCAGCAGCTTCCACTGGCTAGTGGGCGAGCAGTACTTC. As protein: CASSFHWLVGEQYF.

V gene TRBV2 combines with J gene TRBJ1-1; maybe TRBD1 (6 bases). V gave up 5 bases and J gave up 0 bases, with 13 bases separating them. CDR1 SNHLY and CDR2 FYNNEI come from the germline V gene. This CDR3 is 15 amino acids long. CDR3 sequence (DNA): TGTGCCAGCAGTTTGACAGGACCGATGAACACTGAAGCTTTCTTT. It encodes CASSLTGPMNTEAFF.

This clone qualifies as medium-sized (0.01 to 0.1%). This chain connects TRBV28 to TRBJ1-2; D call uncertain. Trimming removed 5 bases from V and 3 bases from J, with 10 bases in between. CDR1 is MDHEN and CDR2 is SYDVKM in the germline V gene. This CDR3 is 13 amino acids long. For the CDR3, the DNA is TGTGCCAGCAGTCCGATTAGCGACTATGGCTACACCTTC. The encoded protein is CASSPISDYGYTF.

In its sample, this clone was seen once. The CDR3 sequence: CASSTRGSGAISSYNEQFF. CDR3 DNA: TGTGCCAGTAGTACCCGGGGTAGCGGGGCAATAAGCTCCTACAATGAGCAGTTCTTC. The chain combines TRBV19 with TRBJ2-1, with TRBD2 identical over 8 bases. J gave up 0 bases and V 4 bases, and 14 bases lay outside the gene matches. CDR1 and CDR2 (germline): LNHDA, SQIVND (reference sequence). This CDR3 is built from 19 residues. Drawing the rest from reference TRBV19 and TRBJ2-1, the complete variable domain is DGGITQSPKYLFRKEGQNVTLSCEQNLNHDAMYWYRQDPGQGLRLIYYSQIVNDFQKGDIAEGYSVSREKKESFPLTVTSAQKNPTAFYLCASSTRGSGAISSYNEQFFGPGTRLTVL.